The source of this TCR beta chain is a study of T cells after yellow fever vaccination. Trimming took 5 bases from V and 10 from J; bases not matched to a gene: 13. The length of the CDR3 is 16 residues. CDR1 is SGHTA and CDR2 is FQGTGA in the germline V gene. TCRdb reprocessed the 5' RACE reads via MiXCR and lists one record per CDR3 protein. The sample holds about 350,000 distinct CDR3 sequences; roughly an eighth are singletons and the top ten take 2.5% to 3.5%. The sequencing used CD4+ T cells sorted from PBMCs, collected 15 days after the yellow fever booster vaccination. The receptor's source is a man between 18 and 29 years old who received the YFV17D yellow fever vaccine. J is TRBJ2-1 and V is TRBV7-3; the match to TRBD1 covers 11 bases. The CDR3 bases are TGTGCCAGCAGCCCCGCAGGACAGGGGGCAGCGGGGGAGCAGTTCTTC. This translates into CASSPAGQGAAGEQFF. Supplemented by reference TRBV7-3 and TRBJ2-1, the full variable domain reads GAGVSQTPSNKVTEKGKYVELRCDPISGHTALYWYRQSLGQGPEFLIYFQGTGAADDSGLPNDRFFAVRPEGSVSTLKIQRTERGDSAVYLCASSPAGQGAAGEQFFGPGTRLTVL.